The subject of this entry is one T cell receptor beta chain. Its antigen remains unidentified. It was by quantitative 5'-RACE with molecular barcodes that TCR beta libraries were made. MiXCR, applied by TCRdb to the 5' RACE reads, yields one record per CDR3 protein. The sample yields under 200,000 distinct CDR3 sequences, around 8.9% seen once. The data were obtained in a study of CD8 T cells in ankylosing spondylitis. Study-wide findings and caveats: Ankylosing spondylitis blood appeared to be characterized by a TCR beta motif of 7 to 9 highly homologous variants. Clones linked to disease were reported to show significant enrichment in matched ankylosing spondylitis synovial fluid.

The CDR3 runs to 12 residues. The V gene lost 5 bases and the J gene lost 14 bases, with 13 bases spanning the gap. The sample consisted of blood, either unsorted or a sorted T cell fraction (not recorded which). The sequence came from a female donor with ankylosing spondylitis or in good health (not recorded which). V is TRBV12-3 or TRBV12-4 and J is TRBJ1-6; no clear D gene. The CDR3 protein is CASSTAPSTLHF. The CDR3 nucleotides are TGTGCCAGCAGTACTGCCCCCTCCACCCTCCACTTT.